This TCR beta chain was recovered during a study of T cells in Graves' hyperthyroidism and ophthalmopathy. General observations from the study: Ophthalmopathy could be told apart from stable hyperthyroidism with a 13 V-J model.

The CDR3 sequence is 16 residues long. Per the germline V gene, CDR1 is SGHTA and CDR2 is FQGNSA. V trimming: 5 bases; J trimming: 5 bases; junction bases outside the gene matches: 12. Amplified TCR beta CDR3 regions derived from RNA transcripts. Carried out on the TCR CDR3, a first-round RT-PCR used the HTBI primer set. Via MiXCR, TCRdb re-called the multiplex PCR reads, giving one row per CDR3 protein. The sample consists of some 600,000 distinct CDR3 sequences, approximately 13% of them appearing once. Note on this clonotype: No antigen is known for it.

Diagnosis rested on symptoms, serum thyroxine and TRAb, thyroid ultrasound, and orbital computed tomography. Progressors' blood was drawn at hyperthyroidism diagnosis, before ophthalmopathy symptoms. It was 8 to 10 ml of fresh peripheral blood that supplied the PBMCs. The sequenced material came from blood. This receptor was obtained from a woman aged 25 to 39 with Graves' hyperthyroidism that later progressed to Graves' ophthalmopathy. This chain links TRBV7-2 with TRBJ1-2, with TRBD1 identical over 9 bases. CDR3: CASSAGGTGLLYGYTF. The CDR3 region has the DNA TGTGCCAGCAGCGCGGGCGGGACAGGGCTGCTTTATGGCTACACCTTC.